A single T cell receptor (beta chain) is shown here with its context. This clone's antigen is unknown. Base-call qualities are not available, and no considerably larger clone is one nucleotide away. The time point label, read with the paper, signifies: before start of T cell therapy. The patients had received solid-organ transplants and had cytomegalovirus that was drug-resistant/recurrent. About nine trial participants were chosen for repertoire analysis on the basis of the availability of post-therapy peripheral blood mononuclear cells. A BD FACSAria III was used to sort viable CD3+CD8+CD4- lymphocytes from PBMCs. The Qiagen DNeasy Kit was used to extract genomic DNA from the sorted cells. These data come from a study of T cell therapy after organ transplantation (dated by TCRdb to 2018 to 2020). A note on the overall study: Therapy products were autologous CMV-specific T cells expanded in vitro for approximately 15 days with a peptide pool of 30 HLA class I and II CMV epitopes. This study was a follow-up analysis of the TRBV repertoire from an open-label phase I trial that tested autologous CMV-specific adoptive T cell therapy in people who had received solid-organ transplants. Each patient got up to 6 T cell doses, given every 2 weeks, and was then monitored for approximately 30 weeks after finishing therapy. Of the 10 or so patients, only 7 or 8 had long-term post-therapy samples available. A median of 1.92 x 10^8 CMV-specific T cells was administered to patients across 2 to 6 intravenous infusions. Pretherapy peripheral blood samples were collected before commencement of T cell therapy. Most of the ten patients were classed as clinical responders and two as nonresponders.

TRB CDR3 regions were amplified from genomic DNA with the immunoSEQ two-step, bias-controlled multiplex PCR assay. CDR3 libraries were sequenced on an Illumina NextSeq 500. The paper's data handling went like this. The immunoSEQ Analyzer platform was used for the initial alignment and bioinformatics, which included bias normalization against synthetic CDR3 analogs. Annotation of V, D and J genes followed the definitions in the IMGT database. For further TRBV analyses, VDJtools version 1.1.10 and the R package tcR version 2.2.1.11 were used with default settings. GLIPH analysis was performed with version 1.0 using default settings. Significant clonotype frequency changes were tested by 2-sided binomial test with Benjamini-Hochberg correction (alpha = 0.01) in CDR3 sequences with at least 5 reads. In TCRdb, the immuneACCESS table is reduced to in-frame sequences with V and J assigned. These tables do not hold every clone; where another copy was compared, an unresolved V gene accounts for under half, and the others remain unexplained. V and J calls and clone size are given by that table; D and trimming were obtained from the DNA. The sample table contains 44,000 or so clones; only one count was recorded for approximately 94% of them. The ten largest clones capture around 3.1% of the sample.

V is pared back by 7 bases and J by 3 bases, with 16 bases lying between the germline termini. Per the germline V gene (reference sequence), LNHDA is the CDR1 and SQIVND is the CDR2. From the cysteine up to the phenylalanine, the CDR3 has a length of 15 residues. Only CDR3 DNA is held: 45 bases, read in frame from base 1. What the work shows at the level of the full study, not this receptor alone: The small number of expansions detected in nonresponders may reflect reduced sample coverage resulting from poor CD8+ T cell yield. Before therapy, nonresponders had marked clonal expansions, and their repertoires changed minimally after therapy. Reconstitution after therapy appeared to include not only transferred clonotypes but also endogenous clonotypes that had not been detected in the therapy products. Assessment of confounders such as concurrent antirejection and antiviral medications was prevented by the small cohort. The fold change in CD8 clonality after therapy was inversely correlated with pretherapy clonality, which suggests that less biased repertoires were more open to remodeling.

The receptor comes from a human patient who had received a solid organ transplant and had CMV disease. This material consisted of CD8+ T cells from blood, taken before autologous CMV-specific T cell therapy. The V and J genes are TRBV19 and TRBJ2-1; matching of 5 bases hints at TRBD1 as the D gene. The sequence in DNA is TGTGCCAGTACTAATAGGGGTAGGGGCTACAATGAGCAGTTCTTC. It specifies CASTNRGRGYNEQFF.